This TCR beta chain was observed in a study of T cell repertoires in cytomegalovirus infection. Study information: Matching HLA type and CMV infection were both indicated by public TCR beta signatures.

Study-wide results and limits: Dominating the ex vivo response were HLA-C-restricted CMV-specific TCR beta clonotypes. People with CMV and the relevant HLA were identified by cumulative public TCR beta family frequency.

The V gene's germline CDR1 is LNHDA and CDR2 SQIVND (reference sequence). This CDR3 spans 15 amino acids. V was clipped by 6 bases and J by 2 bases, with 16 bases between them. A word on this clonotype: Its target is unknown.

Each CDR3 protein gets one entry after TCRdb re-called the reads with MiXCR. The table includes 200,000 to 300,000 distinct CDR3 sequences, 8% to 9.5% detected once. The rearrangement joins TRBV19 to TRBJ2-5; D is possibly TRBD1 (5 bases). What was sequenced was PBMCs. This TCR derives from a human donor in good health (CMV status not recorded). Some clones in this sample may be carry-over from other donors' samples. CDR3 residues: CASRDGAGQQETQYF. The CDR3 bases are TGTGCCAGTAGGGACGGCGCAGGGCAACAAGAGACCCAGTACTTC.